Presented here are 31 T cell receptor beta chains from one specimen sequenced in a study of T cells in Graves' hyperthyroidism and ophthalmopathy. TCR beta CDR3 sequences were amplified from RNA transcripts. An initial round of RT-PCR targeting the TCR CDR3 relied on the HTBI primer set. TCRdb redid the calling of the multiplex PCR reads with MiXCR, one entry per CDR3 protein. This table holds 700,000 to 950,000 distinct CDR3 sequences, 30% to 40% found once. Material: blood. The receptors come from a woman aged 40 to 50 with Graves' hyperthyroidism.

The rearrangement joins TRBV2 to TRBJ1-1; tentative D call: TRBD1 (5 bases). Germline CDR1 is SNHLY and CDR2 is FYNNEI. The CDR3 contains 13 residues. The V end lost 3 bases, the J end lost 3 bases, and 8 bases lay between the germline ends. The CDR3 DNA reads TGTGCCAGCAGTGAGGACATTTACACTGAAGCTTTCTTT. Protein product: CASSEDIYTEAFF.

To note about this clonotype: This sequence may be a read error, since a much larger clone differs from it by one base. In nucleotides, the CDR3 is TGTGCCAGCAGGCAGATGAACACTGAAGCTTTCTTT. Its translation is CASRQMNTEAFF. The V call is TRBV14, the J call TRBJ1-1; D not resolved. The CDR3 length is 12 residues. CDR1 is SGHDN and CDR2 is FVKESK in the germline V gene. Trimming took 6 bases from V and 0 from J, leaving 5 bases between them.

This clonotype was found a few times. The chain employs TRBV6-6 and TRBJ2-7; 9 bases agree with TRBD1. The CDR3 contains 17 residues. The germline CDR1 and CDR2 sequences are MNHNY and SVGAGI (reference sequence). V lost 5 bases to trimming and J lost 3 bases; unmatched junction nucleotides: 14. CDR3 sequence (DNA): TGTGCCAGCAGTGACAGGCACACAGGGGGCGAAAACTACGAGCAGTACTTC. Encoded protein: CASSDRHTGGENYEQYF.

Details on this clonotype: A read error may explain this, as a much larger clone is one base away. This rearrangement joins TRBV29-1 to TRBJ1-2; D is unclear. The length of the CDR3 is 11 residues. CDR1 and CDR2 from the germline V gene are SQVTM and ANQGSEA. Between the trimmed V and J ends, which lost 5 bases and 5 bases, there was a span of 9 bases. In DNA form, the CDR3 reads TGCAGCGTTAATGGCGGGTATGGCTACACCTTC. Residues: CSVNGGYGYTF.

A note on this clonotype: The junction shows a germline mismatch at one end, possibly a read error. The gene calls are TRBV29-1 and TRBJ1-5, with 9 positions matching TRBD1. The CDR3 spans 10 residues. Germline V gene data show CDR1 as SQVTM and CDR2 as ANQGSEA. CDR3 region: CSVDAWGQGF. The CDR3 DNA follows: TGCAGCGTTGATGCTTGGGGACAGGGTTTT.

As regards this clonotype: A much bigger clone sits one base away, suggesting this may be a read error. Likely a read error: the CDR3 ends without its conserved phenylalanine or tryptophan. The chain couples TRBV29-1 to TRBJ1-1, with a possible D match to TRBD1 (6 bases). The CDR3 is 12 residues long. Germline V gives CDR1 SQVTM, CDR2 ANQGSEA. V was trimmed by 8 bases and J by 1 base, leaving 11 bases between them. The CDR3 region has the DNA TGCAGCACCCGACAGGAGAACACTGAAGCTTTCTTA. Its translation: CSTRQENTEAFL.

On this clonotype: A single base separates this from a much larger clone, so it may be a read error. This rearrangement joins TRBV28 to TRBJ2-7, with TRBD1 matching over 7 bases. The CDR3 runs 11 residues. Germline assignment: CDR1 MDHEN and CDR2 SYDVKM. Germline trimming cut 8 bases from V and 2 bases from J; bases unmatched to any gene: 0. CDR3 in DNA: TGTGCCAGCGGGACAGCCTACGAGCAGTACTTC. Amino acids: CASGTAYEQYF.

This clonotype was seen repeatedly, ten times or more. The chain carries TRBV2 and TRBJ1-6; weak D call: TRBD1 (6 bases). The germline V gene encodes CDR1 SNHLY and CDR2 FYNNEI. This CDR3 is 15 amino acids long. V was pared by 3 bases and J by 4 bases, with 10 bases between. CDR3 region: CASSDPGVYNSPLHF. The CDR3 nucleotides are TGTGCCAGCAGTGACCCAGGGGTTTATAATTCACCCCTCCACTTT.

This chain joins TRBV5-5 and TRBJ2-1; no reliable D call. V was cut by 4 bases and J by 5 bases, with 16 bases left in between. This CDR3 region has 15 residues. Germline lookup yields CDR1 SGHKS and CDR2 YYEKEE (reference sequence). The DNA for the CDR3 is TGTGCCAGCAGCAGGGTGATTTTGGACCACAATGAGCAGTTCTTC. Protein product: CASSRVILDHNEQFF.

Many counts were recorded for this clonotype. The genes are TRBV10-3 and TRBJ1-6, with D perhaps matching TRBD1 (5 bases). V lost 3 bases, J lost 7 bases, and 7 bases lay in between. This CDR3 is 13 amino acids long. The germline V gene has CDR1 ENHRY and CDR2 SYGVKD. The CDR3 DNA reads TGTGCCATCAGTGACAGGGAGAATTCACCCCTCCACTTT. As protein: CAISDRENSPLHF.

The DNA for the CDR3 is TGTGCCAGCAGTCCCACGGGACAGACTTTCTACGAGCAGTACTTC. Translated, it gives CASSPTGQTFYEQYF. This chain joins TRBV7-9 and TRBJ2-7; 7 positions agree with TRBD1. Germline V gene data show CDR1 as SEHNR and CDR2 as FQNEAQ (reference sequence). Germline trimming cut 6 bases from V and 3 bases from J; bases unmatched to any gene: 11. The CDR3 runs to 15 residues.

The chain carries TRBV7-2 and TRBJ2-7, with 8 nucleotides matching TRBD2. CDR3 length: 14 residues. V was clipped by 4 bases and J by 2 bases; unmatched bases: 4. Germline assignment: CDR1 SGHTA and CDR2 FQGNSA. CDR3 in DNA: TGTGCCAGCAGCTATAGCGGGACTACCTACGAGCAGTACTTC. This encodes CASSYSGTTYEQYF. The whole variable domain, filled in from reference TRBV7-2 and TRBJ2-7, reads GAGVSQSPSNKVTEKGKDVELRCDPISGHTALYWYRQSLGQGLEFLIYFQGNSAPDKSGLPSDRFSAERTGGSVSTLTIQRTQQEDSAVYLCASSYSGTTYEQYFGPGTRLTVT.

The chain has TRBV20-1 and TRBJ2-7; D call uncertain. CDR1 and CDR2 from the germline V gene are DFQATT and SNEGSKA (reference sequence). The ends were cut back, 3 bases at V and 4 bases at J, with 22 bases in the middle. The CDR3 extends over 16 amino acids. The CDR3 reads CSASHPRAHLRYEQYF. The DNA of the CDR3 is TGCAGTGCTAGCCACCCCCGGGCGCATTTGAGGTACGAGCAGTACTTC.

With respect to this clonotype: Mismatch with germline at one junction end may stem from a read error. The chain uses TRBV7-9 and TRBJ2-2; the D gene is possibly TRBD1 (6 bases). Germline loops: CDR1 SEHNR, CDR2 FQNEAQ (reference sequence). There are 16 residues in the CDR3. The CDR3 protein is CASSFRQAANTGELFF. The CDR3 nucleotides are TGCGCCAGCAGCTTTCGACAGGCCGCGAACACCGGGGAGCTGTTTTTT.

This sequence joins TRBV13 and TRBJ2-7, with 8 bases lining up with TRBD2. The CDR3 has 13 residues. Germline values: CDR1 PRHDT, CDR2 FYEKMQ (reference sequence). Trimming removed 5 bases from V and 10 bases from J; junction bases left unmatched: 10. This CDR3 is CASSPEREHLQYF. CDR3 in DNA: TGTGCCAGCAGCCCCGAGCGGGAGCACCTTCAGTACTTC.

The CDR3, as DNA: TGTGCCATCAGTGTGACAGGGGCAGAAGCTTTCTTT. It codes for CAISVTGAEAFF. This chain links TRBV10-3 with TRBJ1-1; 8 nucleotides line up with TRBD1. Trimming took 4 bases from V and 8 from J; bases not matched to a gene: 3. The CDR3 contains 12 residues. The germline V gene has CDR1 ENHRY and CDR2 SYGVKD.

The gene calls are TRBV10-3 and TRBJ1-4; D perhaps matches TRBD1 (6 bases). With 0 bases removed from V and 9 bases from J, the gap between germline ends came to 17 bases. The germline gives CDR1 ENHRY, CDR2 SYGVKD. The CDR3 is 16 residues long. This chain's CDR3 is CAISESTRGVGKKLFF. CDR3 nucleotide sequence: TGTGCCATCAGTGAGTCGACCAGGGGAGTTGGGAAAAAACTGTTTTTT.

This clonotype has a count of ten or more. The J gene is TRBJ2-7, the V gene TRBV7-9; D is uncertain. CDR3 length: 13 residues. With 2 bases removed from V and 5 bases from J, the gap between germline ends came to 10 bases. Germline CDR1 and CDR2: SEHNR and FQNEAQ (reference sequence). CDR3 coding DNA: TGTGCCAGCAGCTTAACCCCACCCAACGAGCAGTACTTC. It yields the protein CASSLTPPNEQYF.

The chain combines TRBV14 with TRBJ1-2, with 7 bases matching TRBD1. The germline CDR1 and CDR2 sequences are SGHDN and FVKESK. V lost 3 bases and J lost 6; bases outside the gene matches: 13. CDR3 length equals 16 residues. The CDR3 nucleotides read TGTGCCAGCAGCCAGGACCTCACAGGGGTCTCCGATGGCTACACCTTC. Translation: CASSQDLTGVSDGYTF.

The V and J genes are TRBV19 and TRBJ1-2, with a possible D match to TRBD1 (6 bases). V was cut by 10 bases and J by 6 bases, with 15 bases left in between. The CDR3 covers 12 residues. Germline CDR1 is LNHDA and CDR2 is SQIVND (reference sequence). CDR3 region: CATETGSHGYTF. In DNA, the CDR3 is TGTGCCACAGAGACAGGATCCCATGGCTACACCTTC.

In this sample, this clonotype turned up once. This chain links TRBV20-1 with TRBJ2-5, with 9 bases fitting TRBD2. Germline CDR1 reads DFQATT; CDR2 reads SNEGSKA (reference sequence). The J segment lost 4 bases and the V segment lost 2 bases, leaving 5 bases of the junction unmatched. This CDR3 is 14 amino acids long. The CDR3 spells CSARLAGLGETQYF. CDR3 coding DNA: TGCAGTGCTAGACTAGCGGGATTAGGAGAGACCCAGTACTTC.

The chain links TRBV4-3 to TRBJ2-5, with D perhaps TRBD2 (6 bases). Germline-derived CDR1 and CDR2 are LGHNA and YSLEER. The germline V and J ends were trimmed by 1 base and 0 bases, with 9 bases remaining between them. This CDR3 is 15 amino acids long. CDR3 amino acids: CASSQVSGDQETQYF. The CDR3 DNA is TGCGCCAGCAGCCAAGTTTCGGGGGACCAAGAGACCCAGTACTTC.

This clonotype was recorded many times. CDR3 coding DNA: TGTGCCAGTACCAGTTATAGCAATCAGCCCCAGCATTTT. Translating it yields CASTSYSNQPQHF. The chain couples TRBV19 to TRBJ1-5, with unresolved D. Germline V CDR1 and CDR2: LNHDA, SQIVND (reference sequence). CDR3 length: 13 amino acids. The V gene lost 7 bases and the J gene lost 0 bases, with 7 bases spanning the gap.

To note about this clonotype: This may stem from a read error, because a much larger clone lies one nucleotide away. The chain is built from TRBV20-1 and TRBJ2-5; D might be TRBD2 (5 bases). Per germline, CDR1 DFQATT and CDR2 SNEGSKA (reference sequence). CDR3 length: 12 residues. The CDR3 protein is CGARDYRETQYF. The CDR3 bases are TGCGGTGCTAGAGACTATAGGGAGACCCAGTACTTC.

In its sample, this clonotype was seen many times. V gene TRBV7-8 combines with J gene TRBJ1-1, with TRBD1 matching over 7 bases. Germline CDR1 is SGHVS and CDR2 is FQNEAQ. The V segment lost 4 bases and the J segment 4 bases; nucleotides outside the gene matches: 9. This CDR3 is 15 amino acids long. The CDR3 loop is CASSWRQGPVTEAFF. The CDR3 DNA reads as TGTGCCAGCAGCTGGCGACAGGGTCCGGTCACTGAAGCTTTCTTT.

Points on this clonotype: Being one base from a much bigger clone, this may be a read error. V usage is TRBV19 and J usage is TRBJ2-7, with TRBD2 as a possible D gene (6 bases). Germline CDR1 and CDR2: LNHDA and SQIVND (reference sequence). The CDR3 sequence is 12 residues long. The V gene lost 5 bases and the J gene lost 7 bases, with 12 bases spanning the gap. In DNA, the CDR3 is TGTGCCAGTAGTCAGCGGGTTAAAGAGCAGTACTTC. This sequence encodes CASSQRVKEQYF.

In the case of this clonotype: A read error may produce the germline difference seen at one junction end. The chain uses TRBV7-9 and TRBJ1-1; 9 nucleotides line up with TRBD1. CDR1 SEHNR and CDR2 FQNEAQ come from the germline V gene (reference sequence). CDR3 length equals 14 residues. The CDR3 nucleotides read TGTGCCAGCAGCCCCCGACAGGGGGACACTGGAGCTTTCTTT. Amino acids: CASSPRQGDTGAFF.

This clonotype was seen many times. The CDR3 DNA reads as TGTGCCAGCGGATATCAGGGGGATCAGCCCCAGCATTTT. It translates to CASGYQGDQPQHF. This chain uses TRBV7-2 with TRBJ1-5; 7 nucleotides align to TRBD1. Trimming at V came to 8 bases and at J to 5 bases, leaving 6 bases not matched to a gene. The CDR3 sequence is 13 residues long. Germline lookup yields CDR1 SGHTA and CDR2 FQGNSA.

The chain has TRBV29-1 and TRBJ1-3; 9 bases agree with TRBD1. V was clipped by 7 bases and J by 10 bases; unmatched bases: 5. Germline CDR1 is SQVTM and CDR2 is ANQGSEA. The CDR3 extends over 11 amino acids. The CDR3 DNA reads TGCAGCGGAGGGACAGGGAAAACCATATATTTT. Translation gives CSGGTGKTIYF.

This clonotype was picked up many times. The gene calls are TRBV7-8 and TRBJ1-1; D perhaps matches TRBD1 (5 bases). This CDR3 spans 14 amino acids. The V end was cut by 0 bases, the J end by 0 bases, with 5 bases between. Looked up from germline, CDR1 is SGHVS and CDR2 is FQNEAQ. CDR3 in amino acids: CASSLATVNTEAFF. For the CDR3, the DNA is TGTGCCAGCAGCTTAGCGACAGTGAACACTGAAGCTTTCTTT.

Concerning this clonotype: Germline is not matched at one junction end, which may reflect a read error. V and J are TRBV14 and TRBJ1-6, with D possibly matching TRBD1 (6 bases). Germline V gene sequence: CDR1 SGHDN, CDR2 FVKESK. The CDR3 contains 16 residues. In DNA form, the CDR3 reads TGTGCCAGCAGCGGAAGCGGCACAGGGAGGAATTTACCCCTCCACTTT. Translation gives CASSGSGTGRNLPLHF.